This entry concerns a single T cell receptor (beta chain). The antigen remains undetermined. At one end the junction does not follow the germline gene, possibly because of a read error. Germline CDR1 MNHEY, CDR2 SVGAGI. This CDR3 contains 20 residues. TCRdb re-called the PCR reads through MiXCR, storing one row per CDR3 protein. The table has 20,000 to 30,000 distinct CDR3 sequences, about a sixth seen once. This sample is part of a study of molecular identifiers for immune sequencing clone quantification. Based on a CD8+CD4-CCR7+CD45RA+ profile, naive CD8 T cells were sorted. Study-level findings and limits: Barcode collisions between identical TCR molecules could shrink estimates of highly expanded clone sizes. Naive cells had under 1% of molecules in clones above 20 RNA copies, effectors over 99%.

This clonotype originated in a human donor in good health. Some libraries in this study had Jurkat cell RNA spiked in. The chain has TRBV6-5 and TRBJ2-3; TRBD2 matches 7 bases. The sample taken for sequencing was naive CD8+ T cells from blood, with Jurkat cell RNA spiked in. Sample subset: FACS-sorted CD8+CD4-CCR7+CD45RA+ naive T cells. CDR3 region: CASSYSHPGASGTSTDTQYF. DNA of the CDR3: TGTGCCAGCAGTTACTCCCACCCCGGGGCTAGCGGAACGAGCACAGATACGCAGTATTTC.